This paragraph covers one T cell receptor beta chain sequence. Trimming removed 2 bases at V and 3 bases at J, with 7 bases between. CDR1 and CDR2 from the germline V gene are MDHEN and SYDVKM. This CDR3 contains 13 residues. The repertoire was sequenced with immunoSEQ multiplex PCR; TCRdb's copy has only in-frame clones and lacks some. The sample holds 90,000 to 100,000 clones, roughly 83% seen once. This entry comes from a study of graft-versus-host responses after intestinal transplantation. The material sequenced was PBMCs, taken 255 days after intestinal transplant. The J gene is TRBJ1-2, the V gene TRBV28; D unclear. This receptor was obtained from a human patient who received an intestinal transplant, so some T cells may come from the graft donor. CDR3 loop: CASSLGGYYGYTF. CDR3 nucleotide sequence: TGTGCCAGCAGTTTAGGAGGGTACTATGGCTACACCTTC.